This T cell receptor (beta chain) was observed in a study of immune evolution from preneoplasia to lung adenocarcinoma (dated by TCRdb to about 2021). In terms of the full investigation: HLA loss of heterozygosity was found in less than 8% of AIS, approximately 14% of MIA and 25% to 35% of ADC lesions, and in no AAH lesions. The sample size was set by how many specimens were available, not by a prior power calculation. The study profiled immune contexture across lung adenocarcinoma precursors and invasive adenocarcinoma using immune gene expression, TCR sequencing and multiplex immunofluorescence. The immune data were combined with whole exome sequencing and methylation data from the same cohort of nodules. The TCR sequencing data were obtained from 51 patients. POLYSOLVER was used to infer Class I HLA alleles from exome data, and LOHHLA was used to detect allele-specific HLA loss. Resected precursor lesions (AAH, AIS, MIA) and invasive adenocarcinomas were compared against paired morphologically normal lung tissue. The study reported that around 100 samples were used for TCR sequencing. A total of roughly 50 patients with pulmonary nodules who underwent surgical resection were included in the overall cohort. Broad study findings and their caveats: KRAS-mutant nodules showed the highest T cell clonality compared with EGFR-mutant or double wild-type lesions. The findings reflected association rather than direct causation, and larger cohorts with long-term follow-up and longitudinal biopsies were considered necessary. The highest top T cell clone frequencies were observed in normal lung, and a progressive decrease in top T cell clone frequencies appeared to occur from AAH through AIS, MIA and invasive adenocarcinoma. Because all patients came from Japan and China, whether the findings apply to Western populations was uncertain. Clonality was highest in normal lung, while later-stage lesions appeared to have lower clonality but higher T cell density and diversity.

The CDR3 measures 16 amino acids from cysteine to phenylalanine. The DNA shown is the 48-base CDR3, in frame from base 1. Germline trimming amounts to 3 bases on V and 0 bases on J, with 8 as the count of junction bases outside the gene matches. CDR1 MGHRA and CDR2 YSYEKL were looked up in the germline V gene. The immunoSEQ hsTCRbeta Kit was used to sequence TCR beta CDR3 regions from DNA. The published analysis was carried out like this. The ImmunoSEQ Analyzer was used to analyse the TCR sequencing data. T cell clonality was calculated on productive rearrangements as 1 minus Pielou's evenness. T cell diversity was measured with the inverse Simpson index on productive templates. T cell density was defined as TCR beta template counts normalized to usable DNA, with usable DNA estimated by amplifying and sequencing housekeeping genes. Two-sided Kruskal-Wallis tests were used to compare TCR metrics across histologic stages. Entries here come from immuneACCESS through TCRdb and include only in-frame sequences with V and J called. Some clones fail to appear in such tables; in the studies checked, an unresolved V gene covers under half of the shortfall, and the cause of the remainder is unknown. Clone size and the V and J calls come from that table; the DNA yielded D and trimming. The sample data list tens of thousands of clones, and roughly 70% of these were observed just once. The ten largest clones represent about 5.8% of the sample.

Patients underwent resection in Japan or China between about 2014 and 2017. Two lung cancer pathologists independently reviewed H&E slides to confirm the histologic diagnosis of every case. To enrich premalignant or tumor cells for nucleic acid extraction, macro-dissection was performed after pathologic assessment. The AllPrep DNA/RNA FFPE Kit was used to isolate DNA from FFPE tissue. This clone was found a few times. Its binding antigen is unknown. Base-call qualities are not available, and no considerably larger clone is one nucleotide away. Specimen: FFPE invasive lung adenocarcinoma tissue. The sample's cell subset or site label, in plain terms: frankly invasive lung adenocarcinoma (ADC). The receptor's source is a person between 55 and 70 years old with invasive lung adenocarcinoma. Some clones in this sample may be carry-over from other donors' samples. The rearranged segments are TRBV4-1 and TRBJ2-7; TRBD1 fits 7 bases in the junction. The nucleotides read TGCGCCAGCAGCCAGAATGACAGGGCTAGCTCCTACGAGCAGTACTTC. This is translated as CASSQNDRASSYEQYF.